The source of this T cell receptor beta chain is a study of OX40 agonist ivuxolimab in advanced cancers. Study in general: An agonistic anti-OX40 (CD134) antibody, ivuxolimab, was used to treat the patients.

Germline values: CDR1 MDHEN, CDR2 SYDVKM. Trimming at V came to 10 bases and at J to 2 bases, leaving 2 bases not matched to a gene. The CDR3 covers 12 residues. Data came from immunoSEQ multiplex PCR; TCRdb stores just in-frame clones and leaves some out. This repertoire shows fewer than 140,000 clones, around nine tenths found once; its top ten account for approximately 0.48%. The TCR sequence derives from an adult with an advanced solid tumor such as melanoma, head and neck, liver or kidney cancer. J is TRBJ2-3 and V is TRBV28; 8 nucleotides agree with TRBD2. The sample was CD4+ or CD8+ T cells sorted from blood, taken in a trial of the OX40 agonist ivuxolimab. The CDR3 nucleotides are TGTGCCACCGGGGGGGCCACAGATACGCAGTATTTT. Translated: CATGGATDTQYF.